A single sample gave rise to the 5 T cell receptor beta chains below, sequenced in a study of blood T cell repertoires in COVID-19. Sequencing used immunoSEQ multiplex PCR; TCRdb keeps in-frame clones, though not all of them. This sample yields over 200,000 clones, of which roughly 81% are seen a single time; about 7.3% belongs to the top ten. Material for sequencing was peripheral blood. The receptors originated from a woman aged 45 to 65 with active or convalescent COVID-19.

The rearrangement uses TRBV28 and TRBJ1-2; D unresolved. Germline loops: CDR1 MDHEN, CDR2 SYDVKM. This CDR3 is 13 amino acids long. Trimming cost V 3 bases and J 0 bases, with 5 bases left between them. The CDR3, as DNA: TGTGCCAGCAGTTTCGCAGCTAACTATGGCTACACCTTC. Its translation is CASSFAANYGYTF.

This chain joins TRBV6-4 and TRBJ1-1; D is possibly TRBD1 (5 bases). The V gene's germline CDR1 is MRHNA and CDR2 SNTAGT. V was shortened by 4 bases and J by 1 base, with 7 bases between the two germline ends. The CDR3 has 13 residues. The chain's CDR3 is CASSVGQNTEAFF. DNA for the CDR3: TGTGCCAGCAGTGTCGGACAGAACACTGAAGCTTTCTTT.

The V gene is TRBV4-1, the J gene TRBJ1-4; weak D call: TRBD1 (5 bases). The V and J ends lost 1 base and 8 bases respectively, with 20 bases between them. Germline V CDR1 and CDR2: MGHRA, YSYEKL. This CDR3 comprises 17 residues. The CDR3 coding sequence is TGCGCCAGCAGCCAAGTACCCCCGGGACTTATAGGAGAAAAACTGTTTTTT. This sequence encodes CASSQVPPGLIGEKLFF.

This clone was seen only a few times. V usage is TRBV27 and J usage is TRBJ2-5, with TRBD1 as a possible D gene (7 bases). The CDR3 is made up of 15 amino acids. Trimming shortened V by 3 bases and J by 5 bases, and 16 bases separated the two germline ends. Germline V gene sequence: CDR1 MNHEY, CDR2 SMNVEV (reference sequence). The CDR3 region has the DNA TGTGCCAGCAGTTTCAGGGGGGCGCGAGAGGAGACCCAGTACTTC. Translating it yields CASSFRGAREETQYF.

The chain carries TRBV11-2 and TRBJ2-2; 10 nucleotides align to TRBD1. This CDR3 is built from 16 residues. Germline CDR1 and CDR2: SGHAT and FQNNGV. V trimming: 4 bases; J trimming: 4 bases; junction bases outside the gene matches: 6. The CDR3 here is CASSSTGTGVTGELFF. CDR3 nucleotides: TGTGCCAGCAGCTCAACCGGGACAGGGGTCACCGGGGAGCTGTTTTTT.